The T cell receptor beta chain described here comes from a study of long-term antiretroviral therapy in people with HIV (dated by TCRdb to between 2021 and 2024). With regard to the full study: The earliest samples were collected about a decade before the 2015 WHO recommendation for immediate ART, when ART was typically delayed until CD4 counts fell. Whether ART initiation and durable HIV suppression were associated with changes in peripheral blood TRB repertoire composition and diversity was tested in a retrospective serial study. A total of 192 cryopreserved PBMC samples were contributed to the cohort by 30 adults with confirmed HIV infection, with samples collected serially over a mean of 6 years (range 1-12). Of the roughly 31 participants with HIV, 10 to 11 were female. No cross-contamination during QIAcube processing was shown when test extractions of a monoclonal T-cell line were performed alongside fewer than 40 polyclonal samples.

The research as a whole found: HIV repertoires had narrower CDR3 length ranges than controls, and the network structure suggested an antigen-experienced repertoire that shifted only slightly toward naive after ART. The samples span the years 2004 to 2017, and the ART regimens used may be less effective than current regimens. Owing to limited PBMC availability, only the TCR beta chain was sequenced, without alpha chain pairing. Inferences about post-ART repertoire changes are limited because no data were available on ART adherence, viral resistance or therapy changes. Because cell numbers in pre-ART samples were limited, unsorted PBMC were profiled instead of sorted CD4+ and CD8+ T cells. A significant increase in TRB diversity was found to be associated with ART initiation, although TRB diversity was observed to remain significantly below that of transplant donor controls even after long-term ART. Expanded TRB clones identified before ART initiation dominated the repertoire across all time points, though the dominance fluctuated and decreased in many PLHIV after ART.

Trimming removed 6 bases from V and 10 bases from J, leaving 7 bases between the germline ends. CDR1 and CDR2 are read off the germline V gene as MNHEY and SVGAGI. The CDR3 measures 11 amino acids from cysteine to phenylalanine. Solely the CDR3 DNA is kept, with 33 bases framed from the first base. The immunoSEQ hsTCRB v3.0 assay was used at survey level resolution for TRB variable region sequencing. TRB sequencing targeted a depth of about 35,000-50,000 T-cell genomes per sample. TRB libraries were pooled and sequenced on an Illumina MiSeq using a v3 150-cycle kit. The paper's processing steps were these. Repertoire analysis was performed in R inside a reproducible Nextflow workflow that covered QC, data transformation and analysis. LymphoSeq2, an R package for exploring AIRR-Seq data, was used to implement the custom analyses. Several samples yielding fewer than 5000 total TRB sequences were excluded, leaving 188 analyzed HIV repertoires. Of the 188 retained HIV repertoires, about 59 were collected before and more than 120 after ART initiation. Repertoires were downsampled to 5000 TRB nucleotide sequences, with summary statistics averaged over 100 downsampling iterations. TRB sequences were retained for analysis only if CDR3 regions of at least seven amino acids were present. Diversity was assessed using a clonality score derived from Shannon entropy and using the Gini coefficient. In the repertoire networks, any two of the top 5000 CDR3 amino acid sequences were linked whenever the two sequences differed by an edit distance of one. For TRB CDR3 amino acid sequences, GLIPH2 was used to predict antigen specificity groups and MHC restriction. To flag known associations with CMV, EBV, HIV or tissue antigens, CDR3 amino acid sequences were compared against VDJdb and McPAS-TCR. Pre-ART, post-ART and control groups were compared with Wilcoxon signed-rank tests and Holm-Bonferroni correction. TCRdb re-hosts the immuneACCESS table, in-frame sequences only. Its copies lack some clones; in the studies checked, an unresolved V gene accounts for under half of them, and the cause for the rest is not known. D and trimming were read from the DNA, whereas the V and J calls and clone size are those reported in that table. In this sample the table shows 23,000 or so clones, approximately 81% of which occur a single time. The top ten constitute around 12% of the sample.

About this clone itself: Its specific antigen is unknown. No quality values exist for individual bases; no much larger clone is one base distant.

Participants were included only if at least one PBMC sample before ART initiation and at least two post-ART samples were available. Treatment was received in the United States of America by all participants with HIV. Before DNA extraction, cryopreserved samples of roughly 0.9-11 million PBMC were thawed and then washed. At the time of the earliest PBMC sample for each participant with HIV, ages ranged from 23 to 54 years. PBMC samples were contributed by each participant from 1-4 timepoints before ART initiation and 2-8 timepoints after ART initiation, with a median of 7 samples. For every participant, serial HIV viral load, CD4+ T-cell count, ART history and demographic data were obtained. A Qiagen kit on a QIAcube was used to extract genomic DNA from unsorted PBMC, with samples processed in batches of 12.

This clonotype was sampled from a man between 40 and 49 years old with HIV. The V gene is TRBV6-5 and the J gene is TRBJ1-6, with TRBD1 as a weak D call on 5 bases. The source was unsorted PBMCs, collected 0.1 years before starting antiretroviral therapy. The CDR3 in this case is CASSRGSPLHF. The nucleotides read TGTGCCAGCAGCCGGGGCTCACCCCTCCACTTT.